A single sample is the source of the 27 T cell receptor beta chains below, sequenced in a study of CD8+ T cells in alopecia areata (dated by TCRdb to 2016 to 2019). The sample's time point label is to be understood as: baseline before oral tofacitinib. The library came from the immunoSEQ multiplex PCR assay. To provide template for TCR sequencing, every sample had RNA extracted and reverse transcribed into cDNA. TCRdb holds this immuneACCESS table with in-frame rearrangements only. Some clones are missing; in checked studies, unresolved V genes explain under half, and the rest has no known cause. The sample table contains just over 150,000 clones; only one count was recorded for more than 45% of them. The ten biggest clones cover roughly 19% of the sample. Sequenced here: CD8+ T cells sorted from blood, sampled at week 0. The receptors were sampled from a human donor with alopecia areata.

The rearrangement uses TRBV2 and TRBJ2-7; 8 bases align to TRBD1. V lost 8 bases and J lost 0; bases outside the gene matches: 3. Germline V CDR1 and CDR2: SNHLY, FYNNEI. CDR3 size: 13 residues. CDR3 sequence: CASSGTGSYEQYF. The CDR3 DNA follows: TGTGCCAGCTCCGGGACAGGCTCCTACGAGCAGTACTTC.

The rearrangement joins TRBV13 to TRBJ2-7, with TRBD1 matching 7 bases. The CDR3 loop spans 14 amino acids. Germline assignment: CDR1 PRHDT and CDR2 FYEKMQ (reference sequence). The V and J ends lost 0 bases and 9 bases, in that order; junction bases with no gene match: 8. The CDR3 nucleotides read TGTGCCAGCAGCTTAGGGGGGACAGATATCGTGCAGTACTTC. Translated: CASSLGGTDIVQYF.

The chain joins TRBV6-1 to TRBJ2-3; 11 positions agree with TRBD2. The germline V gene has CDR1 MNHNS and CDR2 SASEGT. CDR3 length: 15 residues. V lost 3 bases and J lost 4; bases outside the gene matches: 3. The CDR3 is CASSDSSGGPDTQYF. Here the CDR3 DNA reads TGTGCCAGCAGTGACTCTAGCGGGGGGCCAGATACGCAGTATTTT.

The chain couples TRBV13 to TRBJ2-6; D is possibly TRBD1 or TRBD2 (5 bases each). CDR1 is PRHDT and CDR2 is FYEKMQ in the germline V gene (reference sequence). The CDR3 covers 15 residues. Trimming took 4 bases from V and 0 from J, leaving 7 bases between them. For the CDR3, the DNA is TGTGCCAGCAGCTCAGGGAGCTCTGGGGCCAACGTCCTGACTTTC. Encoded protein: CASSSGSSGANVLTF.

The chain has TRBV29-1 and TRBJ2-2; no firm D call. The germline V and J ends were trimmed by 5 bases and 0 bases, with 7 bases remaining between them. The germline CDR1 and CDR2 sequences are SQVTM and ANQGSEA. CDR3 size: 13 residues. CDR3 sequence (DNA): TGCAGCGTTACAGCTACGAACACCGGGGAGCTGTTTTTT. The encoded protein is CSVTATNTGELFF.

This clone was observed a few times. The chain uses TRBV4-3 and TRBJ2-5; 12 nucleotides line up with TRBD2. Per germline, CDR1 LGHNA and CDR2 YSLEER. The CDR3 extends over 21 amino acids. J lost 4 bases, V lost 6 bases, and 24 bases had no gene match. As DNA, the CDR3 is TGCGCCAGCAGTCCTACCCCTCTCACGACTAGCGGGGGCCAACGGGGAGAGACCCAGTACTTC. Translating it yields CASSPTPLTTSGGQRGETQYF.

This clone turned up a few times. The J gene is TRBJ2-7, the V gene TRBV19, with 11 bases lining up with TRBD1. CDR1 is LNHDA, CDR2 SQIVND, per germline (reference sequence). The CDR3 totals 14 residues. The V and J ends lost 5 bases and 6 bases, in that order; junction bases with no gene match: 6. The CDR3: CASSWRTGGLEQYF. The CDR3 DNA follows: TGTGCCAGTAGTTGGAGGACAGGGGGCCTCGAGCAGTACTTC.

As to this clone: An end of the junction differs from the germline gene, which may be a read error. V and J are TRBV14 and TRBJ1-1, with D uncertain. The CDR3 has 13 amino acids. Per germline, CDR1 SGHDN and CDR2 FVKESK. The CDR3 region is CAISQVSRGITFF. CDR3 DNA sequence: TGTGCCATCAGCCAAGTTTCACGAGGCATCACTTTCTTT.

This chain connects TRBV30 to TRBJ2-7; 10 nucleotides match TRBD1. CDR3 length: 14 residues. Germline-derived CDR1 and CDR2 are GTSNPN and SVGIG (reference sequence). V gave up 4 bases and J gave up 4 bases; unmatched junction bases: 7. The CDR3 coding sequence is TGTGCCTGGACGCTAGGGACAGGGGCATACGAGCAGTACTTC. It codes for CAWTLGTGAYEQYF.

The genes are TRBV29-1 and TRBJ1-2, with 7 bases identical to TRBD1. After removal of 4 bases from V and 5 bases from J, the junction contained 4 bases not matched to a gene. Germline lookup yields CDR1 SQVTM and CDR2 ANQGSEA. This CDR3 spans 12 amino acids. CDR3 residues: CSVAGTEYGYTF. CDR3 coding DNA: TGCAGCGTTGCCGGGACAGAATATGGCTACACCTTC.

This clone occurred a few times. V gene TRBV7-2 combines with J gene TRBJ2-6; 8 bases map to TRBD1. With 4 bases clipped from V and 2 bases from J, the junction kept 1 base outside the gene matches. The CDR3 consists of 15 residues. The germline CDR1 and CDR2 sequences are SGHTA and FQGNSA. For the CDR3, the DNA is TGTGCCAGCAGCTCACAGGGGGCTGGGGCCAACGTCCTGACTTTC. This codes for CASSSQGAGANVLTF. Full variable domain (rest looked up from reference TRBV7-2 and TRBJ2-6): GAGVSQSPSNKVTEKGKDVELRCDPISGHTALYWYRQSLGQGLEFLIYFQGNSAPDKSGLPSDRFSAERTGGSVSTLTIQRTQQEDSAVYLCASSSQGAGANVLTFGAGSRLTVL.

This clone was found a few times. The V gene is TRBV9, the J gene TRBJ1-4, with D unclear. The CDR3 covers 14 residues. V was shortened by 1 base and J by 7 bases, with 11 bases between the two germline ends. Germline CDR1 is SGDLS and CDR2 is YYNGEE. The CDR3 DNA reads TGTGCCAGCAGCGTAAGATTCGGTGGTGAAAAACTGTTTTTT. It encodes CASSVRFGGEKLFF.

This clone came up a few times. The rearrangement joins TRBV6-5 to TRBJ1-1; D gene ambiguous. This CDR3 is 15 amino acids long. Trimming left V 0 bases short and J 7 bases short, with 15 bases between. Germline V gives CDR1 MNHEY, CDR2 SVGAGI. CDR3 sequence: CASSYSPGDTIEAFF. The DNA of the CDR3 is TGTGCCAGCAGTTACTCCCCGGGAGACACAATTGAAGCTTTCTTT.

The chain employs TRBV13 and TRBJ1-2; TRBD1 matches 7 bases. J lost 6 bases, V lost 5 bases, and 6 bases had no gene match. The CDR3 sequence is 13 residues long. The germline V gene encodes CDR1 PRHDT and CDR2 FYEKMQ (reference sequence). The CDR3 DNA sequence: TGTGCCAGCAGCCTCGGGACAGCAGATGGCTACACCTTC. It specifies CASSLGTADGYTF.

This clone showed up just once. The chain combines TRBV15 with TRBJ2-1; TRBD1 is a possible D gene (5 bases). This CDR3 region has 13 residues. CDR1 LNHNV and CDR2 YYDKDF come from the germline V gene (reference sequence). The ends were cut back, 3 bases at V and 7 bases at J, with 10 bases in the middle. DNA of the CDR3: TGTGCCACCAGCAGTCGGGCAGGGAATGAGCAGTTCTTC. Amino acids: CATSSRAGNEQFF.

The chain links TRBV19 to TRBJ2-1; D is uncertain. The V gene lost 3 bases and the J gene lost 7 bases, with 13 bases spanning the gap. Germline V lookup: CDR1 LNHDA, CDR2 SQIVND (reference sequence). The CDR3 sequence is 14 residues long. CDR3 in DNA: TGTGCCAGTAGTATTAGTCGATGGATGAATGAGCAGTTCTTC. This gives the protein CASSISRWMNEQFF.

V gene TRBV2 combines with J gene TRBJ2-3; D may be TRBD2 (5 bases). With 8 bases removed from V and 0 bases from J, the gap between germline ends came to 15 bases. Germline V gene sequence: CDR1 SNHLY, CDR2 FYNNEI. This CDR3 comprises 15 residues. Here the CDR3 reads CASPTAETSTDTQYF. The CDR3 DNA sequence: TGTGCCAGCCCCACAGCGGAGACTAGCACAGATACGCAGTATTTT.

The rearrangement joins TRBV4-2 to TRBJ1-5; D is perhaps TRBD1 (6 bases). CDR1 and CDR2 (germline): LGHNA, YNFKEQ. This CDR3 has 16 residues. V lost 0 bases to trimming and J lost 4 bases, with 13 bases between them. The CDR3 DNA reads as TGTGCCAGCAGCCAAGACGTCAGGGGCGGGAATCAGCCCCAGCATTTT. It translates to CASSQDVRGGNQPQHF.

The chain recombines TRBV29-1 with TRBJ1-1; 9 bases align to TRBD1. The CDR3 is 13 residues long. CDR1 is SQVTM and CDR2 is ANQGSEA in the germline V gene. The V and J ends lost 0 bases and 5 bases, in that order; junction bases with no gene match: 1. The chain's CDR3 is CSVEDGTGTEAFF. The CDR3 region has the DNA TGCAGCGTTGAAGATGGGACAGGGACTGAAGCTTTCTTT.

The chain carries TRBV30 and TRBJ2-7; tentatively, D is TRBD2 (5 bases). This CDR3 is built from 12 residues. The germline V and J ends were trimmed by 3 bases and 7 bases, with 13 bases remaining between them. CDR1 GTSNPN and CDR2 SVGIG come from the germline V gene (reference sequence). The DNA for the CDR3 is TGTGCCTGGAGCGCGGGCCCCGTAGAGCAGTACTTC. Translating it yields CAWSAGPVEQYF.

The chain combines TRBV30 with TRBJ1-2, with D perhaps TRBD1 (6 bases). Germline values: CDR1 GTSNPN, CDR2 SVGIG (reference sequence). The V end was cut by 3 bases, the J end by 6 bases, with 8 bases between. CDR3 length: 11 amino acids. The CDR3 spells CAWRQGNGYTF. CDR3 coding DNA: TGTGCCTGGAGGCAGGGGAATGGCTACACCTTC.

This clone turned up a few times. J is TRBJ2-7 and V is TRBV30; 7 bases are a match to TRBD1. The germline gives CDR1 GTSNPN, CDR2 SVGIG (reference sequence). V lost 2 bases to trimming and J lost 2 bases; unmatched junction nucleotides: 6. The CDR3 covers 14 residues. The CDR3 loop reads CAWSRPGTAYEQYF. The DNA for the CDR3 is TGTGCCTGGAGTCGACCTGGGACAGCCTACGAGCAGTACTTC.

This chain's CDR3 is CAWSGQPIPISGYTF. CDR3 coding DNA: TGTGCCTGGAGCGGACAGCCGATACCTATAAGTGGCTACACCTTC. The rearrangement uses TRBV30 and TRBJ1-2; weak D call: TRBD1 (6 bases). V was shortened by 3 bases and J by 7 bases, with 21 bases between the two germline ends. The CDR3 totals 15 residues. Per the germline V gene, CDR1 is GTSNPN and CDR2 is SVGIG (reference sequence).

This chain uses TRBV5-6 with TRBJ1-1; 7 bases line up with TRBD1. CDR3 length equals 13 residues. Germline V gives CDR1 SGHDT, CDR2 YYEEEE. Unmatched junction bases numbered 3, after V lost 6 bases and J lost 1 base. In nucleotides, the CDR3 is TGTGCCAGCACCGGGACAGCGAACACTGAAGCTTTCTTT. Residues: CASTGTANTEAFF.

On this clone itself: At one boundary the junction diverges from the germline segment, which might be a read error. V and J are TRBV25-1 and TRBJ1-4; 7 nucleotides agree with TRBD1. The CDR3 contains 15 residues. Germline CDR1 and CDR2: MGHDK and SYGVNS. The CDR3 spells CASSIRQGGSEKLLF. The CDR3 DNA sequence: TGTGCCAGCAGTATTCGACAGGGAGGCAGTGAAAAACTGCTTTTT.

The J gene is TRBJ1-5, the V gene TRBV29-1, with TRBD1 as a possible D gene (6 bases). V was pared by 5 bases and J by 3 bases, with 11 bases between. The CDR3 is made up of 13 amino acids. The germline V gene encodes CDR1 SQVTM and CDR2 ANQGSEA. The CDR3 loop is CSVTGGYNQPQHF. CDR3 nucleotides: TGCAGCGTTACCGGGGGCTACAATCAGCCCCAGCATTTT.

CDR3 bases: TGTGCCTGGGGATCGGCCGTGGAGCAGTACTTC. Protein product: CAWGSAVEQYF. This rearrangement joins TRBV30 to TRBJ2-7; no reliable D call. V lost 5 bases and J 7 bases, leaving 12 bases between the germline ends. This CDR3 region has 11 residues. The germline gives CDR1 GTSNPN, CDR2 SVGIG (reference sequence).